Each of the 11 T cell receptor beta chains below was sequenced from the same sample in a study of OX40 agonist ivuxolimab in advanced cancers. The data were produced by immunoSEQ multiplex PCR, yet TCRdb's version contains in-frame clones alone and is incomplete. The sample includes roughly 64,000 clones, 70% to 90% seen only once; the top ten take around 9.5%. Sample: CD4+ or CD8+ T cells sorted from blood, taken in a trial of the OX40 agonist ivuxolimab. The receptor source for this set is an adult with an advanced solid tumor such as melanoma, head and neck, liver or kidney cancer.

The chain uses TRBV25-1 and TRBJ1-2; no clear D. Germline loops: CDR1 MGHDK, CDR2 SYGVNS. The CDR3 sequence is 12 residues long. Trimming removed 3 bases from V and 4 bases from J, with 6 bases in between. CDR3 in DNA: TGTGCCAGCAGTGACGGGTCCTATGGCTACACCTTC. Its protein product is CASSDGSYGYTF.

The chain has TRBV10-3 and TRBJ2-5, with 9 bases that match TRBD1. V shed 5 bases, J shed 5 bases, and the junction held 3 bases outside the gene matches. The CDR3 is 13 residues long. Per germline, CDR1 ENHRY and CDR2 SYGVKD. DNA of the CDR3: TGTGCCATCAGTACGGGACAGGGTGAGACCCAGTACTTC. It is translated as CAISTGQGETQYF.

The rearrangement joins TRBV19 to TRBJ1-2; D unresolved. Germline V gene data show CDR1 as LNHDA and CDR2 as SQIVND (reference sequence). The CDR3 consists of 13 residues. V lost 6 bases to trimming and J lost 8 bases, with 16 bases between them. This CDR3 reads CASRMDGGWGYTF. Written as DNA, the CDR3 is TGTGCCAGTAGAATGGACGGCGGTTGGGGCTACACCTTC.

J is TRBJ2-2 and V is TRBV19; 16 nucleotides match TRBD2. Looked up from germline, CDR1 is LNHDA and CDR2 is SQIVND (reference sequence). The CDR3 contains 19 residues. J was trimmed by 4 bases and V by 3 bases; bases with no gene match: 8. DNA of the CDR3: TGTGCCAGTAGTATTCAGGGACTAGCGGGAGGGCACGGCACCGGGGAGCTGTTTTTT. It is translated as CASSIQGLAGGHGTGELFF.

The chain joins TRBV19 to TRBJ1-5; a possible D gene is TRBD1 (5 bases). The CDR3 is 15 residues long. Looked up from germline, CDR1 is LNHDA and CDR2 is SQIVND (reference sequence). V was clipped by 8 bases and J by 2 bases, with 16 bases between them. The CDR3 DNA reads TGTGCCAGTGTCGGGGGGGGACTTGGCAATCAGCCCCAGCATTTT. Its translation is CASVGGGLGNQPQHF.

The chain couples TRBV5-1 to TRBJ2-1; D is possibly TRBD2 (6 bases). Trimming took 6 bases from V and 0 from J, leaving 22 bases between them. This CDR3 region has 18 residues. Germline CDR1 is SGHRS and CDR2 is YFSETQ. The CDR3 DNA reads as TGCGCCAGCACTAAGACCCCCACTAGCCAAGTCTCCTACAATGAGCAGTTCTTC. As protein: CASTKTPTSQVSYNEQFF. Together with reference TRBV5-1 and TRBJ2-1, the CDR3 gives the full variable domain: KAGVTQTPRYLIKTRGQQVTLSCSPISGHRSVSWYQQTPGQGLQFLFEYFSETQRNKGNFPGRFSGRQFSNSRSEMNVSTLELGDSALYLCASTKTPTSQVSYNEQFFGPGTRLTVL.

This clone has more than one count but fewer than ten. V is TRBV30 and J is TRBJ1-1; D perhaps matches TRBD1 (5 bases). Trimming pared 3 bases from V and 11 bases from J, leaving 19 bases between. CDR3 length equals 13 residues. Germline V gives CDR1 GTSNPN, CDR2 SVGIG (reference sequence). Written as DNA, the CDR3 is TGTGCCTGGAGCCTAGGGGCCCACCAAGAGGCTTTCTTT. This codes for CAWSLGAHQEAFF.

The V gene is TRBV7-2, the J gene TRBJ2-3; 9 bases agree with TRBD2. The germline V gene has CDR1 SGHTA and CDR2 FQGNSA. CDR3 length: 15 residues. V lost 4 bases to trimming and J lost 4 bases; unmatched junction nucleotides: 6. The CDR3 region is CASSSAGGRSDTQYF. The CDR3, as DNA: TGTGCCAGCAGCTCCGCGGGGGGGAGGTCAGATACGCAGTATTTT.

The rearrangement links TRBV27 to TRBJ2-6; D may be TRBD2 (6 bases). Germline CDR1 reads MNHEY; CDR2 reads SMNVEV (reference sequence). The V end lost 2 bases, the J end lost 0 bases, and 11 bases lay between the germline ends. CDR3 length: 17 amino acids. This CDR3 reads CASSLNGLSSGANVLTF. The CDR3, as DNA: TGTGCCAGCAGTTTAAACGGACTAAGCTCTGGGGCCAACGTCCTGACTTTC. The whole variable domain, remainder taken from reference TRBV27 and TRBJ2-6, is EAQVTQNPRYLITVTGKKLTVTCSQNMNHEYMSWYRQDPGLGLRQIYYSMNVEVTDKGDVPEGYKVSRKEKRNFPLILESPSPNQTSLYFCASSLNGLSSGANVLTFGAGSRLTVL.

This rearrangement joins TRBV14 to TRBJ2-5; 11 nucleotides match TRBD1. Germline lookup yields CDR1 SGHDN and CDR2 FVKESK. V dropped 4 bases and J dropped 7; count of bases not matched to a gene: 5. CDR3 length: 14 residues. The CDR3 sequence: CASSRTGGRATQYF. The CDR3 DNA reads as TGTGCCAGCAGCCGGACAGGGGGCAGGGCGACCCAGTACTTC.

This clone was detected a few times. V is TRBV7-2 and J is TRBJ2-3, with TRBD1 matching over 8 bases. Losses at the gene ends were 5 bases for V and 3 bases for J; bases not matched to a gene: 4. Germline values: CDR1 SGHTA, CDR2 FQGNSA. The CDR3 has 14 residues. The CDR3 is CASSGQGFTDTQYF. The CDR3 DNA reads TGTGCCAGCAGCGGACAGGGCTTTACAGATACGCAGTATTTT.